This TCR beta chain was sequenced in a study of blood T cell repertoires in COVID-19. In the study overall: Samples of COVID-19 (acute and convalescent) were obtained from the United States, Italy and Spain.

Under the authors' procedure: Amplification of reference gene primers was used by the study to estimate nucleated cell counts. Sequenced by immunoSEQ multiplex PCR; TCRdb stores in-frame clones only, minus some. V, J and clone size derive from that table, while D and trimming were established from the DNA sequence. The data show about 82,000 clones, with around 82% seen just once and about a sixth held by the top ten. This clone has just one count. Sequences were obtained from peripheral blood. The receptor comes from a woman in her sixties or seventies with acute or convalescent COVID-19.

The CDR3 reads CASSYQVQGSEQFF. Here the CDR3 DNA reads TGTGCCAGCAGTTATCAAGTACAGGGAAGCGAGCAGTTCTTC. The chain uses TRBV28 and TRBJ2-1, with D possibly matching TRBD1 (6 bases). This CDR3 has 14 residues. The V gene's germline CDR1 is MDHEN and CDR2 SYDVKM. V was cut by 4 bases and J by 10 bases, with 17 bases left in between. The variable domain in full, with the rest retrieved from reference TRBV28 and TRBJ2-1, is DVKVTQSSRYLVKRTGEKVFLECVQDMDHENMFWYRQDPGLGLRLIYFSYDVKMKEKGDIPEGYSVSREKKERFSLILESASTNQTSMYLCASSYQVQGSEQFFGPGTRLTVL.